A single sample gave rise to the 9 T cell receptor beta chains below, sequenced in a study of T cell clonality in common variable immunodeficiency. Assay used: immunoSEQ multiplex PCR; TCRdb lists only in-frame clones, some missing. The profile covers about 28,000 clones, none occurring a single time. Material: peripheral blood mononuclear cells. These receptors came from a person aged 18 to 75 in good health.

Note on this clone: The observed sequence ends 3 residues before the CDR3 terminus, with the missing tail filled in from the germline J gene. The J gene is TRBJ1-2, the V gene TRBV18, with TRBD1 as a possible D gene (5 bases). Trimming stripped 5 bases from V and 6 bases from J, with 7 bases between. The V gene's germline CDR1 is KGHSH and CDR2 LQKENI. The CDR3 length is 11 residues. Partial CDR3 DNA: TGTGCCAGCTCAAAGGGGCATGGC. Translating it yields CASSKGHG. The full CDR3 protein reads CASSKGHGYTF.

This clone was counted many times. Incomplete CDR3 DNA: TGTGCCGGGTCTGGGACAGGGGGGGAGACC. Translated: CAGSGTGGET. The full CDR3 protein is CAGSGTGGETQYF. The chain has TRBV30 and TRBJ2-5; 11 bases line up with TRBD1. The CDR3 end is not reached by the read, which stops 3 residues before it; the germline J gene fills it in. CDR1 and CDR2 (germline): GTSNPN, SVGIG (reference sequence). The CDR3 extends over 13 amino acids. Trimming cost V 8 bases and J 5 bases; bases outside gene matches: 7.

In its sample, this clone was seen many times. CDR3 residues: CASSFLGGGYTF. CDR3 DNA (partial): TGTGCCAGCAGCTTCTTGGGGGGAGGC. This chain links TRBV7-2 with TRBJ1-2; perhaps TRBD1 as D (5 bases). The read falls 3 residues short of the CDR3 end, and the missing part is taken from the germline J gene. CDR3 length: 12 amino acids. The V gene's germline CDR1 is SGHTA and CDR2 FQGNSA.

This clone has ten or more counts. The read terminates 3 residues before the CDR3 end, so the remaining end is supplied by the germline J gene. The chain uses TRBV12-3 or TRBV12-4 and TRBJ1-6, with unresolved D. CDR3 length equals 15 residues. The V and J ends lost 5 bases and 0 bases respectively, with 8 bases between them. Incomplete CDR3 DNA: TGTGCCAGCAGTCCCCAGAGCTCCTATAATTCACCC. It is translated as CASSPQSSYNSP. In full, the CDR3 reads CASSPQSSYNSPLHF.

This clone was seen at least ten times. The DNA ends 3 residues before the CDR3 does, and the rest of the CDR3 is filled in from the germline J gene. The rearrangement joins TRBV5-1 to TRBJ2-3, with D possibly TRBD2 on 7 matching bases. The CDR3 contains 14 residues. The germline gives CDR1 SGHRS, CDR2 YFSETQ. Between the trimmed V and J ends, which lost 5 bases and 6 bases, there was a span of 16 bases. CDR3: CASRRGGARDTQYF. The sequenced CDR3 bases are TGCGCCAGCAGGCGAGGGGGGGCACGCGATACG. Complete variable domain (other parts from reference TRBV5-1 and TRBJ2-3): KAGVTQTPRYLIKTRGQQVTLSCSPISGHRSVSWYQQTPGQGLQFLFEYFSETQRNKGNFPGRFSGRQFSNSRSEMNVSTLELGDSALYLCASRRGGARDTQYFGPGTRLTVL.

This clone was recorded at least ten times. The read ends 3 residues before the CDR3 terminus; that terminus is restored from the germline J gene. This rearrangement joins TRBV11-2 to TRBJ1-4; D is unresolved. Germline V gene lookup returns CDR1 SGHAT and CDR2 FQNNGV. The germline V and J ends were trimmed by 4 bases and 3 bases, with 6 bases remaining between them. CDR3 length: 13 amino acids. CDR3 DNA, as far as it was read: TGTGCCAGCAGCTCTCTGTCTAATGAAAAA. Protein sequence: CASSSLSNEK. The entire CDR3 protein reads CASSSLSNEKLFF. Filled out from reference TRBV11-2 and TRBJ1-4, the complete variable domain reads EAGVAQSPRYKIIEKRQSVAFWCNPISGHATLYWYQQILGQGPKLLIQFQNNGVVDDSQLPKDRFSAERLKGVDSTLKIQPAKLEDSAVYLCASSSLSNEKLFFGSGTQLSVL.

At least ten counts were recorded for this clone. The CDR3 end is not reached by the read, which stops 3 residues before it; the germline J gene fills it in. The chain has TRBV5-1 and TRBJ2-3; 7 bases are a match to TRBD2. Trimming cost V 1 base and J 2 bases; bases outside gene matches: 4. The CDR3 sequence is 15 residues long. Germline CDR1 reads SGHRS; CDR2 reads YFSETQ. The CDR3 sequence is CASSLPAGSTDTQYF. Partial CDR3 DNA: TGCGCCAGCAGCTTGCCAGCGGGGTCCACAGATACG.

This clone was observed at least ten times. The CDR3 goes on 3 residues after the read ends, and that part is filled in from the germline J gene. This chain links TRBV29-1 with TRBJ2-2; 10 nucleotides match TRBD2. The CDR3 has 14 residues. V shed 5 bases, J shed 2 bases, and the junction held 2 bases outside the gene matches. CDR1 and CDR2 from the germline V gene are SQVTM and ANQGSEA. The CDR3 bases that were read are TGCAGCGTTAGGACTAGCGGCAACACCGGGGAG. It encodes CSVRTSGNTGE. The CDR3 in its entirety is CSVRTSGNTGELFF.

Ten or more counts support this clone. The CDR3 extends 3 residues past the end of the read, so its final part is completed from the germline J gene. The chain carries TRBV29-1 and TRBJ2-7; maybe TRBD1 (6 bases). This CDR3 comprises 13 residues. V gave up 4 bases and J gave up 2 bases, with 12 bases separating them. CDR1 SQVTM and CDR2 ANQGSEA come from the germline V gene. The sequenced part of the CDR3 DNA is TGCAGCGTTGGGACAGATAAAGCCTACGAG. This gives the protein CSVGTDKAYE. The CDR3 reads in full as CSVGTDKAYEQYF.